The clone carrying this TCR beta chain was seen repeatedly, ten times or more. There are 12 residues in the CDR3. The J segment lost 2 bases and the V segment lost 6 bases, leaving 1 base of the junction unmatched. CDR1 and CDR2 from the germline V gene are MDHEN and SYDVKM. RNA transcripts were the template for amplifying TCR beta CDR3 regions. First-round RT-PCR with HTBI primers amplified the TCR CDR3 region. MiXCR was run by TCRdb on the multiplex PCR reads, yielding one entry per CDR3 protein. The data hold 490,000 or so distinct CDR3 sequences, with 15% to 20% observed a single time. The sample originates from a study of T cells in Graves' hyperthyroidism and ophthalmopathy.

This chain links TRBV28 with TRBJ2-7; 7 bases fit TRBD1. The source of this sequence is a woman in her 30s with Graves' ophthalmopathy. The source material was blood. CDR3 loop: CASRGQPYEQYF. The CDR3 DNA reads as TGTGCCAGCAGGGGACAGCCCTACGAGCAGTACTTC. The full variable domain, with the rest looked up from reference TRBV28 and TRBJ2-7, is DVKVTQSSRYLVKRTGEKVFLECVQDMDHENMFWYRQDPGLGLRLIYFSYDVKMKEKGDIPEGYSVSREKKERFSLILESASTNQTSMYLCASRGQPYEQYFGPGTRLTVT.